This T cell receptor (beta chain) was captured by sequencing in a study of T cells in Graves' hyperthyroidism and ophthalmopathy. On the study more broadly: Peripheral blood was taken when the disease was first diagnosed, before any treatment began. Study-wide findings and caveats: Most thyroid clonotypes expanded above 0.001 appeared in blood too.

There are 18 residues in the CDR3. Trimming shortened V by 5 bases and J by 0 bases, and 17 bases separated the two germline ends. CDR1 is SGHTA, CDR2 FQGNSA, per germline. Amplification targeted TCR beta CDR3 regions from RNA transcripts. The primer set for the first-round RT-PCR of the TCR CDR3 was HTBI. TCRdb passed the multiplex PCR reads through MiXCR, listing each CDR3 protein once. The table includes 550,000 to 600,000 distinct CDR3 sequences, around 17% detected once. Concerning this clonotype itself: Its target is unknown.

The chain uses TRBV7-2 and TRBJ2-6; D possibly corresponds to TRBD1 (6 bases). The specimen was blood. The source of this sequence is a woman aged 18-29 years with Graves' hyperthyroidism. DNA for the CDR3: TGTGCCAGCAGCCTCCGAGGTATGGGGGCCTCTGGGGCCAACGTCCTGACTTTC. It encodes CASSLRGMGASGANVLTF.